This entry features one T cell receptor (beta chain) sequence. With a much larger clone just one base away, this may be a read error. Without the conserved terminal phenylalanine or tryptophan, this CDR3 likely stems from a read error. They got blood RNA out of unsorted whole blood and also pulled out germline DNA. This entry belongs to a study of tumor-infiltrating lymphocytes in primary liver carcinoma. TCR beta cDNA was reverse-transcribed from 400 to 500 ng of total RNA. The reaction used a constant-region primer and ProtoScript II reverse transcriptase. Construction of TCR beta libraries relied on three successive nested multiplex PCR rounds employing slightly modified ARM-PCR. Two initial PCR rounds of around 10 cycles each paired TRBV1-TRBV30 forward primers with a C-beta reverse primer. TCRdb reprocessed the multiplex PCR reads via MiXCR and lists one record per CDR3 protein. The top ten clones hold 9% to 10% of a sample with 250,000 to 400,000 distinct CDR3 sequences, approximately 65% of them seen once.

Germline values: CDR1 MGHRA, CDR2 YSYEKL. The CDR3 length is 13 residues. The germline V and J ends were trimmed by 4 bases and 7 bases, with 11 bases remaining between them. The V and J genes are TRBV4-1 and TRBJ1-3, with D maybe TRBD1 (6 bases). The sequencing input was peripheral blood. The TCR originated in a man aged 35 to 55 with primary liver carcinoma and hepatitis B virus infection. The CDR3 coding sequence is TGCGCCAGCAGCCGTCCGGGGGCGAACACCATATATTTA. Its translation: CASSRPGANTIYL.